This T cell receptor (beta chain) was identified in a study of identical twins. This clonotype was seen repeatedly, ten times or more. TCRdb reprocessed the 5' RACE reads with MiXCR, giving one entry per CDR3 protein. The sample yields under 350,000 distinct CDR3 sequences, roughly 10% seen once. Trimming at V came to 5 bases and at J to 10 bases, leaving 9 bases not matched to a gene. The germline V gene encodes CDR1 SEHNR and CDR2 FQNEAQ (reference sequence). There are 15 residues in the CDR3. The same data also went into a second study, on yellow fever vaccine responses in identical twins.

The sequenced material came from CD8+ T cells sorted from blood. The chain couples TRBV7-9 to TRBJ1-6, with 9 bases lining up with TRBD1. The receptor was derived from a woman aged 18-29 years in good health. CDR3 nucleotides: TGTGCCAGCAGCCCCTGGGACAGGGAGAAATCACCCCTCCACTTT. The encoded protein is CASSPWDREKSPLHF.